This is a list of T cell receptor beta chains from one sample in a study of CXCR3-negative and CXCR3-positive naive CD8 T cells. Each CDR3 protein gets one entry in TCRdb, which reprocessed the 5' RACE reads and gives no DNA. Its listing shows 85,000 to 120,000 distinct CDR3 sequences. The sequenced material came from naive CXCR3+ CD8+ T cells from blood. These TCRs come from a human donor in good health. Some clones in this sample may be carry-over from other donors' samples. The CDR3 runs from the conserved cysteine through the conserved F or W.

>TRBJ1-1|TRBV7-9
CASSSTDTRSTEAFF
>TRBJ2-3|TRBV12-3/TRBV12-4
CALRAVTLLGDTQYF
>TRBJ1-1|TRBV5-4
CASSWEDRLTEAFF
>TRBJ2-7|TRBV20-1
CSVGSDSYEQYF
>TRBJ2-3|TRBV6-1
CASSGRTSGSIAGTDTQYF
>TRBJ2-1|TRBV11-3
CASSFPNKVDEQFF
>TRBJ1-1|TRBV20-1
CSAPRGNTEAFF
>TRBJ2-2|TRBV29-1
CSVPRVTGELFF
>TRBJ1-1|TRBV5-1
CASSLEGTGTEAFF
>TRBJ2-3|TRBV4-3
CASSQDRPLGLAGGSTDTQYF
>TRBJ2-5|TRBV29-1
CSVLREETQYF
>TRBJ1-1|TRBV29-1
CSVGMMNTEAFF
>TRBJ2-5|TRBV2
CASSEAGGAETQYF
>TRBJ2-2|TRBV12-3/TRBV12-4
CASNTDRGLNTGELFF
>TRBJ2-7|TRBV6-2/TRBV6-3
CASSWGMSYEQYF
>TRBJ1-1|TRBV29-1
CSVEPEWGVNTEAFF
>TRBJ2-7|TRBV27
CASSYRASYEQYF
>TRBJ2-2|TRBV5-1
CASSLALVGLSTGELFF
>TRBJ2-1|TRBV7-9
CASSLESSGGVSYNEQFF
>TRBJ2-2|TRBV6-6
CASSYAGSGELFF
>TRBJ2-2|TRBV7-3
CASSLTFPGRNTGELFF
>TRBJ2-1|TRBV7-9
CASSLEVNEQFF
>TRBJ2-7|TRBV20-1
CSIGDSTYEQYF
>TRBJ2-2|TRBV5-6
CASSLIKWYTGELFF
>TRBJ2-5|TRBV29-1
CSIEVVNSQETQYF
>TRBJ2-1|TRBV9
CARSSHDGIYNEQFF
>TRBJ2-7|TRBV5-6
CASRSSTGIYEQYF
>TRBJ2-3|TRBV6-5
CASSYAGWADTQYF
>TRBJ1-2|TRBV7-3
CASSLTIGYGYTF
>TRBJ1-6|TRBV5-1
CASSSTGTGDSPLHF
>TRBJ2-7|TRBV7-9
CASSFPTGFGNEQYF
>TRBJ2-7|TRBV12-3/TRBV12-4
CASSRDTGSYEQYF
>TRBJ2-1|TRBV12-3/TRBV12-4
CASSFAGGPDDEQFF
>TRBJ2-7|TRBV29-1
CSAWDTARYEQYF
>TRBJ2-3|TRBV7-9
CASSLEDADTQYF
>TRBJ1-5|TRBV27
CATAQQGNQPQHF
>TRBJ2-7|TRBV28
CASSLSVRLAVTSYEQYF
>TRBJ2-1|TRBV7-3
CASSFPGLSVEQFF
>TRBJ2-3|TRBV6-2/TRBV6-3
CASSPGSVISTDTQYF
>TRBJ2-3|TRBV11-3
CASGGTDNTDTQYF
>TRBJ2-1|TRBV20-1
CSATPRVAASVAEQFF
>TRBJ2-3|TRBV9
CASSVGADTQYF